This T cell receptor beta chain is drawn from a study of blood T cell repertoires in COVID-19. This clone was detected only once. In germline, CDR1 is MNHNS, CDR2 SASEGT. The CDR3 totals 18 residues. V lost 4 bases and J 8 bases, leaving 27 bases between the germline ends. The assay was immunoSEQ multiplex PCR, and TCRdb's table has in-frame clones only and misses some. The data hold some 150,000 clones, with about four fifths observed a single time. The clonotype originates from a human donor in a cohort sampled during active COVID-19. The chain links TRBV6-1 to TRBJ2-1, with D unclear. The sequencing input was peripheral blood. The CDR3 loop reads CASSVTTGLVDRSDEQFF. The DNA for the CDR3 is TGTGCCAGCAGTGTGACGACCGGGTTAGTGGATCGGTCAGATGAGCAGTTCTTC.